This T cell receptor beta chain was recovered during a study of cytomegalovirus exposure and HLA in healthy donors (dated by TCRdb to about 2017). Background for the entire study: An earlier analysis of 587 of the donors reported 250 to 300 Gb of sequence data and some 120 million unique TCR beta sequences from 150 million to 200 million T cells. In the later analysis, no new phenotypic data were used to find candidate immune exposures; instead, reliance was placed on TCR beta sequences and their occurrence across donors. In an earlier analysis of 587 of the donors, high-throughput TCR beta sequencing was used to judge whether each TCR beta V gene segment behaved as functional or pseudogenic. Among about 400 genotyped donors of the cohort, an average of roughly 230,000 unique TCR beta nucleotide sequences was sequenced per donor, of which roughly 17% were non-productive. HLA typing covered class I and class II loci at four-digit resolution. About 300 gigabases of sequencing data and 70 million to 100 million unique TCR sequences made up an early release that covered roughly 670 HLA-typed donors. All discovery cohort repertoires had been generated on a single sequencing platform. The study combined high-throughput TCR immunosequencing, statistical association of individual TCRs with disease status, and machine learning to predict cytomegalovirus infection status. In a later genetic analysis, genome-wide SNP genotypes for about three fifths of the roughly 670 donors were used, and that subset was treated as a discovery cohort. Several DR-DQ haplotypes were handled as single units for association and clustering because linkage in the cohort was strong. Donor age, sex, ethnicity and CMV serostatus were compiled together with the repertoire data. A later analysis re-analyzed previously published TCR beta repertoires from 666 donors and added high-resolution HLA genotyping to study TCR occurrence patterns. Of the roughly 400 genotyped donors, 81% fell in the genetic ancestry cluster associated with self-reported Caucasian donors. Typing coverage differed by locus: A, B, C, DRB1 and DQB1 were typed in roughly 629-630 donors, DQA1 in 522, DPA1 in roughly 590, and DPB1 in just under 490. The study used immunosequencing to profile the T cell repertoires of approximately 650 subjects and linked those repertoires to cytomegalovirus serostatus. Besides the first cohort of 666 subjects, a separate validation cohort made up of around 120 different subjects was used. The aim of the study was to test whether cataloging public T cell receptors could identify signatures of past pathogen exposure. Study-wide findings and limitations: It was suggested by the authors that the approach could potentially be generalized to other disease states and immunological phenotypes. HLA typing was unavailable for some donors at each locus, so association tests used only the typed subset. Three of the identified cytomegalovirus-associated TCR beta chains were confirmed in vitro to be specific for cytomegalovirus antigens. Broadly in line with IMGT annotations, most TCR beta V segments showed up in productive rearrangements about 87% or about 30% of the time in an earlier analysis of about 500 of the donors. This cohort had only TCR beta chains sequenced, and the lack of alpha or paired-chain data limited which features could be detected. A further reported finding was that TCR beta sequences accurately predicted the HLA-A and HLA-B alleles for most subjects in the first cohort. A later genetic analysis associated a missense DCLRE1C variant with V-gene and J-gene trimming of TCR beta chains, and an independent cohort replicated the association. In a later analysis, HLA-associated TCR beta chains were found to be more clonally expanded and to have lower generation probabilities than equally common non-associated chains. A later analysis reported that several top co-occurrence clusters appeared linked to parvovirus B19, influenza, CMV and Epstein-Barr virus. When HLA alleles, especially DR and DQ, strongly co-occurred, TCR associations were difficult to assign to individual alleles. Most TCR sequences were seen in very few donors, while some public TCRs were found in many individuals. The only immune exposure information available for the cohort was CMV serostatus. Linkage disequilibrium might explain the correlated functional status among segregating V segments, but an unknown experimental factor could not be ruled out. Some IMGT-functional V segments, including TRBV6-2 and TRBV6-3, could not be distinguished by the 87-base-pair reads and were therefore excluded. Because counts were too low, approximately 15 rarely observed V segments, including chromosome 9 orphons, were excluded from the earlier analysis of 587 of the donors. A group of highly shared sequence variants was considered likely to be a technical artifact of the sequencing pipeline. The study listed 150 to 200 TCR beta chains as associated with cytomegalovirus. According to a later analysis, TCR association rates differed among HLA loci, with DRB1 alleles showing the most associated TCRs and HLA-C alleles showing the fewest. A later genetic analysis reported fewer N-insertions in productive TCRs among donors in an Asian-associated ancestry cluster than the roughly 700-donor mean. The classifier was reported to diagnose cytomegalovirus status with high specificity and sensitivity in both the original and validation cohorts. A later analysis found that most CMV-associated TCR beta chains appeared HLA-restricted, with HLA associations seemingly driven largely by CMV exposure. A later analysis associated around 16,000 TCR beta sequences with specific HLA alleles at a false discovery rate of 0.05. Roughly uniform sequencing depth across donors was assumed in presence/absence analyses, although this assumption may not hold.

The cohort was made up of around 720 healthy bone marrow donors. Cohort members were all nominally healthy when sampled, although unrecorded immune exposures were likely present. The donor was CMV seronegative and belonged to the group of over 350 seronegative cohort members. A peripheral blood sample was provided by each donor, and peripheral blood mononuclear cells were used for TCR beta sequencing. The Qiagen DNeasy Blood Extraction Kit was used to extract genomic DNA from the blood cell samples. Points on this clone: The antigen it recognizes is unknown. Base-call qualities are not available, and no considerably larger clone is one nucleotide away.

Its CDR3 holds 17 amino acids, cysteine through phenylalanine. This entry keeps only the CDR3 DNA: 51 bases, framed from base 1. Looking up the germline V gene yields CDR1 SGHVS and CDR2 FQNEAQ. The germline V end is reduced by 5 bases and the J end by 1 base; junction bases left unmatched: 11. Libraries were made using the immunoSEQ multiplex PCR assay. A mixture of 60 forward primers for TCR Vbeta segments and 13 reverse primers for TCR Jbeta segments was used in the multiplex PCR. The CDR3 region of rearranged TCR beta genes was amplified from genomic DNA by a multiplex PCR assay. On the Illumina HiSeq System, the amplified TCR beta libraries were sequenced as 87-base-pair reads. The study's own analysis went as follows. Across the 666 repertoires, a later analysis counted 80 million or so unique TCR beta chains, 9 million to 14 million of which were shared by at least two donors. A nearest-neighbor algorithm error-corrected the raw reads and collapsed the reads into unique sequences, merging closely related sequences to remove PCR and sequencing errors. V, D and J gene segments were assigned by aligning CDR3 sequences to IMGT reference sequences. For a sequence to be retained, at least a six-nucleotide match to both a V gene segment and a J gene segment was required. Rearrangements were classified as productive when the CDR3 lacked stop codons and remained in frame with V and J, and all other rearrangements were classified as non-productive. CDR3 was defined according to IMGT convention as the region running from the second conserved V-encoded cysteine to the conserved J-encoded phenylalanine. In an earlier analysis of around 540 of the donors, sequences lacking an unambiguous match to a single V gene segment were excluded. In an earlier analysis of a few hundred of the donors, V segments were called functional above 56.7% productive rearrangements and were called segregating when the between-donor standard deviation exceeded 5%. A statistical classification framework was built to diagnose cytomegalovirus status from the catalog of TCR beta chain sequences. In a later analysis, TCR nucleotide sequences were compared against IMGT/GENE-DB human TR gene sequences so that V and J genes could be assigned. A later analysis assigned CDR3 sequences and most-parsimonious VDJ recombination scenarios with the TCRdist pipeline. In a later analysis, each TCR beta chain was defined by its CDR3 amino acid sequence together with its V-gene family, and reads without a unique V-gene family were excluded. As a way to deal with suspected cross-contamination and a sequencing artifact, a later analysis dropped hundreds of nucleotide sequences that were highly shared and had low generation probability. A later analysis calculated a clonal expansion index for each public chain from normalized within-repertoire ranks of inferred template counts. Generation probabilities in a later analysis came from a VDJ recombination model fitted to out-of-frame rearrangements, and those results were checked against IGoR. Hypergeometric tests were used in a later analysis to score TCR-TCR, TCR-HLA and TCR-CMV co-occurrence, with a repertoire-size bias correction applied to the TCR pairs. A later analysis estimated false discovery rates by permuting HLA or CMV assignments 20 times. In a later analysis, co-occurring TCRs were grouped with DBSCAN, and TCRdist sequence similarity was added when clustering was performed within HLA-allele-positive subsets. Co-occurrence clustering excluded repertoires with fewer than 30,000 or more than 120,000 public chains, plus five with anomalous nucleotide sharing. TCRdb mirrors the immuneACCESS table, restricted to in-frame sequences. Some clones are absent from its copies; in checked studies, under half trace to an unresolved V gene, and the reason for the others is unknown. D and trimming were read from the DNA, whereas the V and J calls and clone size are those reported in that table. This sample has some 150,000 clones in its table, and roughly 80% of those were observed once. Together, the top ten hold approximately 1.5% of the sample.

This receptor was taken from a female donor in good health and CMV-seronegative. Input material: PBMCs. The chain is made from TRBV7-8 and TRBJ2-3, with 8 central nucleotides matching TRBD2. The nucleotides are TGTGCCAGCAGCCTTAGAACTAGCGGACAACGCACAGATACGCAGTATTTT. This is translated as CASSLRTSGQRTDTQYF.